The entry below gives a single T cell receptor beta chain sequence along with its context. This clone was picked up a small number of times. Its antigen is currently not known. Base qualities were left out, and no much larger clone turns up one base away. The study profiled bulk TCR beta-chain repertoires in matched peripheral blood, tumor and adjacent normal breast tissue taken from more than 15 patients with early-stage breast cancer. Before surgery, roughly 4.5-11 mL of whole blood was collected into EDTA tubes and then processed within 2 hours. Ficoll-Paque centrifugation in SepMate-50 tubes was used to isolate peripheral blood mononuclear cells. PBMCs were cryopreserved in aliquots of roughly 2 to 4.5 million cells in about 90% FBS with 10% DMSO and kept in liquid nitrogen. Genomic DNA was extracted with the Qiagen AllPrep DNA/RNA Mini kit. Every sample was amplified as two independent genomic DNA replicates, using 0.5 ug for blood and about 1.5 ug for tumor or normal breast. TCRB sequencing of genomic DNA was carried out with the ImmunoSeq Intro kit according to the manufacturer's instructions. Multiplex PCR ran around 30 cycles with proprietary primers and spike-in control sequences for absolute quantification. An 87-bp fragment spanning the CDR3 and flanking V and J genes was sequenced with single-end 150-bp reads. Each lane of an Illumina MiSeq using version 3.0 chemistry carried seven multiplexed samples, with two replicates per sample. Turning to the authors' computational methods: Raw data were processed with the vendor's proprietary pipeline, and both replicates were merged into a single result per sample. Clonotypes were defined as productive rearrangements sharing the V-gene family, CDR3 amino acid sequence and J-gene segment. Clonality was calculated as 1 minus the normalized Shannon entropy (Pielou evenness) of TCRB abundances. To estimate T cell density, the total number of templates was divided by the input cell count, which was inferred from how much DNA went in. Total repertoire diversity and clonality were estimated with Recon using default parameters. Tumor-enriched clonotypes were defined as having over 0.1% abundance in tumor and at least 32-fold higher abundance than in normal breast. TCRdb took this table from immuneACCESS and kept in-frame rearrangements with V and J called. Such tables lack part of the clones; where checked against another copy, unresolved V genes explain under half of the gap, and the rest is unexplained. The V and J calls and clone size are taken from that table; D and trimming were inferred from the DNA. The sample table holds roughly 56,000 clones, of which around 80% were seen once. More than 3% of the sample is held by the ten biggest clonotypes.

These data come from a study of early stage breast cancer tumors (dated by TCRdb to about 2017). About the full investigation: Of the approximately 15 invasive breast tumors, roughly 13 were found to be estrogen receptor-positive, progesterone receptor-positive and HER2-negative. The samples as a whole yielded some 2,700,000 detected templates, corresponding to over a million unique clonotypes. A read coverage of roughly 10-fold per sample was achieved on average. About 70% of the 12 ER+/PR+/HER2- tumors were invasive ductal carcinomas, while the other four were invasive lobular carcinomas. Broader findings and caveats from the paper: Enriched TCRB sequences shared across patients were mostly commonly generated sequences, unlikely to play an important role in the tumor microenvironment. Repertoires from blood and normal breast were more alike than repertoires from blood and tumor, and in about 85% of the 16 patients, comparing each tissue with blood separated tumor from normal. Analysis by tumor subtype was prevented by the small cohort size. Tumors showed about 2.4-fold higher T cell density and higher clonality than adjacent normal breast tissue. Chain pairing and functional markers such as CD4, CD8 and FOXP3 were missed by bulk genomic DNA sequencing of unsorted cells.

From the cysteine up to the phenylalanine, the CDR3 has a length of 11 residues. Only the CDR3 DNA stays, 33 bases, in frame from base 1. The germline V gene (reference sequence) provides CDR1 SEHNR and CDR2 FQNEAQ. V gives up 2 bases and J gives up 9 bases, and the segment between their germline ends measures 4 bases. The chain joins TRBV7-9 to TRBJ2-2; there is no confident call for the D gene. The sequence derives from a person in their thirties with breast cancer. The sample consisted of blood. The nucleotide sequence reads as follows: TGTGCCAGCAGCTTATACCGGGAGCTGTTTTTT. Its amino acids are CASSLYRELFF.